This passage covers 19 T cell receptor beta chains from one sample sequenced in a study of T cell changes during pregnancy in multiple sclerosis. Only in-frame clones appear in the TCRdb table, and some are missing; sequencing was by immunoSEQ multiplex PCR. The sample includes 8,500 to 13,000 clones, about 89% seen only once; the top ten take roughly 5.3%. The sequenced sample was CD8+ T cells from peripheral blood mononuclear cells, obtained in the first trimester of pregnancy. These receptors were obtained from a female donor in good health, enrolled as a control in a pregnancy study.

The CDR3 is CASSSRGGTNTEAFF. The CDR3, as DNA: TGTGCCAGCAGCTCCCGGGGAGGTACTAACACTGAAGCTTTCTTT. The rearrangement links TRBV7-2 to TRBJ1-1; D gene unclear. The germline CDR1 and CDR2 sequences are SGHTA and FQGNSA. V was shortened by 4 bases and J by 2 bases, with 14 bases between the two germline ends. The CDR3 spans 15 residues.

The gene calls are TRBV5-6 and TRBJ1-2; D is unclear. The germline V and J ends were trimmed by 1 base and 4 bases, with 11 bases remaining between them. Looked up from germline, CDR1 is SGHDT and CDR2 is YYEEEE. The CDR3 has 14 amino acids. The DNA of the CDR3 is TGTGCCAGCAGCTTGAAGGCCCAGGTCTATGGCTACACCTTC. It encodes CASSLKAQVYGYTF.

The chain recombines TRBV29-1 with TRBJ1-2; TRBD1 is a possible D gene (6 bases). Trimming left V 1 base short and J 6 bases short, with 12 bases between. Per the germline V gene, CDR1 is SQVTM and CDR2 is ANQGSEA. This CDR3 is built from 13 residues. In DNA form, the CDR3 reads TGCAGCGTTGAAGGTCAGGGGCTGGATGGCTACACCTTC. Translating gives CSVEGQGLDGYTF. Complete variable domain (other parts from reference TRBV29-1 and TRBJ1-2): SAVISQKPSRDICQRGTSLTIQCQVDSQVTMMFWYRQQPGQSLTLIATANQGSEATYESGFVIDKFPISRPNLTFSTLTVSNMSPEDSSIYLCSVEGQGLDGYTFGSGTRLTVV.

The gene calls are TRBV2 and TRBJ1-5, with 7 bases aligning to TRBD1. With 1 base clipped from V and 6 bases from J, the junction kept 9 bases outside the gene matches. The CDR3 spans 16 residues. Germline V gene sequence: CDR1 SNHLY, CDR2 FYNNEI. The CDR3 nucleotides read TGTGCCAGCAGTGAAGGGGGGCGGCAGGGGGGTCAGCCCCAGCATTTT. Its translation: CASSEGGRQGGQPQHF.

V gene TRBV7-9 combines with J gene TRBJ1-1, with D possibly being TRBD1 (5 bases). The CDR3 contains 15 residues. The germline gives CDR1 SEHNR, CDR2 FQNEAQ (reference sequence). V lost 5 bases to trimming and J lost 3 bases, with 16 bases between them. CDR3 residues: CASSTWGVQDTEAFF. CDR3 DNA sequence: TGTGCCAGCAGCACTTGGGGGGTGCAGGACACTGAAGCTTTCTTT.

CDR3: CASSEGLAVSGNTIYF. In DNA, the CDR3 is TGTGCCAGCAGTGAAGGGTTGGCGGTTTCTGGAAACACCATATATTTT. The chain has TRBV6-1 and TRBJ1-3, with D unresolved. The CDR3 spans 16 residues. From germline, CDR1 is MNHNS and CDR2 SASEGT. The ends were cut back, 1 base at V and 1 base at J, with 11 bases in the middle.

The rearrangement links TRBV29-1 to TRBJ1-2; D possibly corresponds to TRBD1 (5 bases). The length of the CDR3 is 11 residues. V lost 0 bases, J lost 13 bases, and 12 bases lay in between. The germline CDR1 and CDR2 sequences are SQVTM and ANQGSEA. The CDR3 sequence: CSVEERAGPTF. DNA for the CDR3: TGCAGCGTTGAAGAACGGGCGGGGCCCACCTTC.

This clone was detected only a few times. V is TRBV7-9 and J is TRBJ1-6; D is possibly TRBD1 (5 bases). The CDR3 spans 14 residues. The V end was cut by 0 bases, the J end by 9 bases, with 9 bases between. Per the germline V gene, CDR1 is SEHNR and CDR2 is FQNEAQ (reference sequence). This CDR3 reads CASSLAGGGSPLHF. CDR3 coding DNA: TGTGCCAGCAGCTTAGCGGGGGGTGGTTCACCCCTCCACTTT. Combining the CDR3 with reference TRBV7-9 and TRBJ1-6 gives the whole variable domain DTGVSQNPRHKITKRGQNVTFRCDPISEHNRLYWYRQTLGQGPEFLTYFQNEAQLEKSRLLSDRFSAERPKGSFSTLEIQRTEQGDSAMYLCASSLAGGGSPLHFGNGTRLTVT.

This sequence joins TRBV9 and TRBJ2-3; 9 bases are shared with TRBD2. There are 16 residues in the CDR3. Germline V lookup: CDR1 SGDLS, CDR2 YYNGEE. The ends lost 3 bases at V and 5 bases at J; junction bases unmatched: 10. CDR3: CASSARGGLRLDTQYF. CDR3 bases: TGTGCCAGCAGCGCGCGGGGGGGCCTAAGGTTAGATACGCAGTATTTT. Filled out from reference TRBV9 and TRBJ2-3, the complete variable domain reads DSGVTQTPKHLITATGQRVTLRCSPRSGDLSVYWYQQSLDQGLQFLIQYYNGEERAKGNILERFSAQQFPDLHSELNLSSLELGDSALYFCASSARGGLRLDTQYFGPGTRLTVL.

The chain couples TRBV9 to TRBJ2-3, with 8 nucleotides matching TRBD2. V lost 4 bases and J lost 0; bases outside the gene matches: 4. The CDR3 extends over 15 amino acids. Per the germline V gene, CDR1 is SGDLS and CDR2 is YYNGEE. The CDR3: CASSPGGGSTDTQYF. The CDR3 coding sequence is TGTGCCAGCAGCCCCGGGGGGGGTAGCACAGATACGCAGTATTTT.

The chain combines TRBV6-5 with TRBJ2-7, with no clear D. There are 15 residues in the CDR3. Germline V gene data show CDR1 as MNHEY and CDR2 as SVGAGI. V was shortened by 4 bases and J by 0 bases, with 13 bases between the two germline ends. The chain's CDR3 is CASSSRFFLSYEQYF. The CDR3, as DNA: TGTGCCAGCAGTTCACGGTTTTTCCTCTCCTACGAGCAGTACTTC.

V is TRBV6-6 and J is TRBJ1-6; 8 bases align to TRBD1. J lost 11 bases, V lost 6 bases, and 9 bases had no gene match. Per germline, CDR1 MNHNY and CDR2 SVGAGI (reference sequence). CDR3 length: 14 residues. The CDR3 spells CASRLQGETAPLHF. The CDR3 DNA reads TGTGCCAGCAGGTTACAGGGGGAGACAGCACCCCTCCACTTT.

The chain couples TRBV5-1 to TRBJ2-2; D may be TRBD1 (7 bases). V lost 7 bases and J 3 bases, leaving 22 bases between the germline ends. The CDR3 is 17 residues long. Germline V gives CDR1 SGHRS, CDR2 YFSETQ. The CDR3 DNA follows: TGCGCCAGCCGCCGTGGAGGGGGCTTTAGTTACACCGGGGAGCTGTTTTTT. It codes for CASRRGGGFSYTGELFF.

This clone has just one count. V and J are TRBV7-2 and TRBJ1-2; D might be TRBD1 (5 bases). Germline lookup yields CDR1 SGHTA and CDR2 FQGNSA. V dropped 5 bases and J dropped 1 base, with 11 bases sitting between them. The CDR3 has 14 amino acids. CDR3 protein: CASSPSDINYGYTF. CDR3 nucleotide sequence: TGTGCCAGCAGCCCCTCGGACATTAACTATGGCTACACCTTC. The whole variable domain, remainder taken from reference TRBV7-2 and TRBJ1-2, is GAGVSQSPSNKVTEKGKDVELRCDPISGHTALYWYRQSLGQGLEFLIYFQGNSAPDKSGLPSDRFSAERTGGSVSTLTIQRTQQEDSAVYLCASSPSDINYGYTFGSGTRLTVV.

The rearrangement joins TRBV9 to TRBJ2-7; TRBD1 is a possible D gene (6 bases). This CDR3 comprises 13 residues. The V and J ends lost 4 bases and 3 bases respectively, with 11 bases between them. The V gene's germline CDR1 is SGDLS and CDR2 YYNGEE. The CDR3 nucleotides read TGTGCCAGCAGCCCCGGGACAAACTACGAGCAGTACTTC. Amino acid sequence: CASSPGTNYEQYF. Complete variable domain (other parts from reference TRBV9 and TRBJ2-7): DSGVTQTPKHLITATGQRVTLRCSPRSGDLSVYWYQQSLDQGLQFLIQYYNGEERAKGNILERFSAQQFPDLHSELNLSSLELGDSALYFCASSPGTNYEQYFGPGTRLTVT.

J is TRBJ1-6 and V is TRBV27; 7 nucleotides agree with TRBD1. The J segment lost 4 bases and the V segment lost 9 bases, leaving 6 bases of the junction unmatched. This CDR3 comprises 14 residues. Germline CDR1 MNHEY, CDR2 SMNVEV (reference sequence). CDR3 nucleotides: TGTGCCAGTTCAACAGGGGTATATAATTCACCCCTCCACTTT. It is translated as CASSTGVYNSPLHF.

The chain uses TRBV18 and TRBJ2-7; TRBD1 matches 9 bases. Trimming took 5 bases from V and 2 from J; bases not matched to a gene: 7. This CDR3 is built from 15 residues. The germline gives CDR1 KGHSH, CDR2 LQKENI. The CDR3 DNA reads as TGTGCCAGCTCATCCTGGACAGGGGACCCCTACGAGCAGTACTTC. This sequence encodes CASSSWTGDPYEQYF.

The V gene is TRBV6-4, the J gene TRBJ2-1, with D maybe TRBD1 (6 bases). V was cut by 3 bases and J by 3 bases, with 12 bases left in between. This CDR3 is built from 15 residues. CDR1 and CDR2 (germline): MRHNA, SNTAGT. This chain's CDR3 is CASSEGQSDYNEQFF. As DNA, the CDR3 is TGTGCCAGCAGTGAAGGACAGTCCGACTACAATGAGCAGTTCTTC.

The CDR3 loop is CASSQEDRGFPYEQYF. In DNA form, the CDR3 reads TGCGCCAGCAGCCAAGAGGACAGGGGGTTTCCGTACGAGCAGTACTTC. The rearrangement uses TRBV4-3 and TRBJ2-5; 10 bases align to TRBD1. The end of the DNA fits TRBJ2-7 better, so the J call may be wrong. CDR3 size: 16 residues. In germline, CDR1 is LGHNA, CDR2 YSLEER.